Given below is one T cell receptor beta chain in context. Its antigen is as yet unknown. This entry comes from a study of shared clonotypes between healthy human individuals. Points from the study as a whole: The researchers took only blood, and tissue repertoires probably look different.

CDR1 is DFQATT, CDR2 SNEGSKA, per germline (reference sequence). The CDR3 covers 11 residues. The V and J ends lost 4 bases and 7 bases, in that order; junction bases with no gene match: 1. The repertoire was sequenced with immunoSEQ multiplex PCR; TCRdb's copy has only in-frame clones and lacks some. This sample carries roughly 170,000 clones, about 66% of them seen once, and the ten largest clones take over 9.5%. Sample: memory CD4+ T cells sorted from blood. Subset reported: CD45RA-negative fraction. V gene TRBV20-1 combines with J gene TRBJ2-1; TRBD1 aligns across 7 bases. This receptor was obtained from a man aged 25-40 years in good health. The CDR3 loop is CSAMTGNEQFF. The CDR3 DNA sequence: TGCAGTGCTATGACAGGGAATGAGCAGTTCTTC.